These 25 T cell receptor beta chains originate from one sample sequenced in a study of identical twins. TCRdb ran MiXCR on the 5' RACE reads and lists one entry per CDR3 protein. The table records around 960,000 distinct CDR3 sequences, about 12% of them present only once. These same data were also listed under a study on yellow fever vaccine responses in identical twins.

The sequencing sample was made of PBMCs. Receptors were obtained from a woman aged 18-29 years in good health.

This clonotype was observed many times. The V call is TRBV13, the J call TRBJ2-7; D may match TRBD1 or TRBD2 (5 bases each). Germline CDR1 is PRHDT and CDR2 is FYEKMQ (reference sequence). This CDR3 comprises 13 residues. V gave up 5 bases and J gave up 0 bases, with 8 bases separating them. The CDR3 coding sequence is TGTGCCAGCAGCCAAGGGACCTCCTACGAGCAGTACTTC. Protein sequence: CASSQGTSYEQYF.

V gene TRBV2 combines with J gene TRBJ1-1; no firm D call. The germline V gene encodes CDR1 SNHLY and CDR2 FYNNEI. The CDR3 totals 13 residues. Between the trimmed V and J ends, which lost 2 bases and 5 bases, there was a span of 9 bases. The CDR3 DNA sequence: TGTGCCAGCAGTGAATCTACACAGACTGAAGCTTTCTTT. Translating gives CASSESTQTEAFF. The entire variable domain, with the rest obtained from reference TRBV2 and TRBJ1-1, is as follows: EPEVTQTPSHQVTQMGQEVILRCVPISNHLYFYWYRQILGQKVEFLVSFYNNEISEKSEIFDDQFSVERPDGSNFTLKIRSTKLEDSAMYFCASSESTQTEAFFGQGTRLTVV.

This chain uses TRBV5-1 with TRBJ2-5; the D gene is possibly TRBD1 (6 bases). The germline gives CDR1 SGHRS, CDR2 YFSETQ. The CDR3 covers 15 residues. V dropped 3 bases and J dropped 1 base, with 13 bases sitting between them. This chain's CDR3 is CASSSTGLLQETQYF. The CDR3 coding sequence is TGCGCCAGCAGCTCAACAGGGCTTCTCCAAGAGACCCAGTACTTC.

This clonotype has only a few counts. The chain combines TRBV20-1 with TRBJ1-5; 11 nucleotides agree with TRBD1. J was trimmed by 4 bases and V by 5 bases; bases with no gene match: 13. Germline values: CDR1 DFQATT, CDR2 SNEGSKA (reference sequence). This CDR3 comprises 17 residues. The CDR3 DNA sequence: TGCAGTGCTCGCTCGGGAGGCGGGACAGGGGGAAATCAGCCCCAGCATTTT. Its translation is CSARSGGGTGGNQPQHF.

This clonotype has more than one count but fewer than ten. This chain links TRBV7-3 with TRBJ2-1, with D possibly matching TRBD1 (5 bases). Germline V lookup: CDR1 SGHTA, CDR2 FQGTGA. V was trimmed by 2 bases and J by 5 bases, leaving 19 bases between them. This CDR3 has 17 amino acids. CDR3 sequence: CASSLSPVQERNNEQFF. The CDR3 DNA is TGTGCCAGCAGCTTATCCCCGGTACAGGAGAGAAACAATGAGCAGTTCTTC.

In this sample, this clonotype turned up a few times. CDR3 residues: CASGEAALSYNEQFF. As DNA, the CDR3 is TGTGCCAGCGGGGAGGCGGCCCTCTCCTACAATGAGCAGTTCTTC. The chain is built from TRBV7-2 and TRBJ2-1; TRBD2 is a possible D gene (6 bases). The CDR3 extends over 15 amino acids. The germline V gene has CDR1 SGHTA and CDR2 FQGNSA. Trimming took off 8 bases at V and 0 bases at J, with 14 bases between the two ends.

This clonotype was seen more than once but under ten times. The V gene is TRBV12-3 or TRBV12-4, the J gene TRBJ2-2; possible D gene TRBD1, 6 bases. V was clipped by 7 bases and J by 2 bases, with 17 bases between them. The CDR3 sequence is 16 residues long. The CDR3 sequence: CASIPQGGHNTGELFF. DNA of the CDR3: TGTGCCAGCATCCCACAGGGTGGACACAACACCGGGGAGCTGTTTTTT.

The chain combines TRBV3-1 with TRBJ1-1; D call uncertain. V lost 6 bases to trimming and J lost 8 bases, with 13 bases between them. This CDR3 is 12 amino acids long. Germline assignment: CDR1 LGHDT and CDR2 YNNKEL (reference sequence). This CDR3 reads CASRPRAGEAFF. CDR3 bases: TGTGCCAGCAGGCCTAGGGCCGGGGAAGCTTTCTTT.

This clonotype has ten or more counts. V is TRBV28 and J is TRBJ1-6, with unresolved D. Trimming pared 3 bases from V and 5 bases from J, leaving 8 bases between. The CDR3 loop spans 14 amino acids. Germline V gene sequence: CDR1 MDHEN, CDR2 SYDVKM. CDR3 amino acids: CASSFGRNNSPLHF. Here the CDR3 DNA reads TGTGCCAGCAGTTTTGGCAGGAATAATTCACCCCTCCACTTT.

This chain uses TRBV6-2 or TRBV6-3 with TRBJ2-2; 9 nucleotides match TRBD2. CDR1 MNHEY and CDR2 SVGEGT come from the germline V gene. The CDR3 spans 17 residues. J was trimmed by 3 bases and V by 6 bases; bases with no gene match: 11. In DNA form, the CDR3 reads TGTGCCAGCAGCACAATACTAGCGGGCCTACACACCGGGGAGCTGTTTTTT. The encoded protein is CASSTILAGLHTGELFF.

CDR3 protein: CASSRSSGAYNEQFF. CDR3 DNA: TGTGCCAGCAGCCGTTCTAGCGGGGCCTACAATGAGCAGTTCTTC. The chain uses TRBV3-1 and TRBJ2-1, with 9 nucleotides matching TRBD2. With 4 bases clipped from V and 2 bases from J, the junction kept 3 bases outside the gene matches. The CDR3 is 15 amino acids. CDR1 is LGHDT, CDR2 YNNKEL, per germline (reference sequence).

There are a few counts of this clonotype. The chain recombines TRBV6-1 with TRBJ2-1; TRBD2 agrees at 9 bases. In germline, CDR1 is MNHNS, CDR2 SASEGT. The CDR3 has 16 residues. Trimming at V came to 5 bases and at J to 1 base, leaving 6 bases not matched to a gene. This CDR3 reads CASSRTLAGSYNEQFF. Here the CDR3 DNA reads TGTGCCAGCAGTCGGACTCTAGCGGGATCCTACAATGAGCAGTTCTTC.

The chain uses TRBV28 and TRBJ2-3; TRBD1 agrees at 7 bases. The CDR3 sequence is 15 residues long. Trimming took 8 bases from V and 4 from J; bases not matched to a gene: 12. Germline CDR1 MDHEN, CDR2 SYDVKM. The CDR3 here is CASREWQGEADTQYF. The CDR3 region has the DNA TGTGCCAGCCGAGAATGGCAGGGGGAAGCAGATACGCAGTATTTT.

This chain uses TRBV6-1 with TRBJ2-7, with a tentative D call TRBD2 (6 bases). The CDR3 runs 15 residues. The ends were cut back, 2 bases at V and 2 bases at J, with 13 bases in the middle. Germline V gives CDR1 MNHNS, CDR2 SASEGT. CDR3 in amino acids: CASSEWGVEAYEQYV. The CDR3 DNA reads as TGTGCCAGCAGTGAATGGGGGGTGGAAGCCTACGAGCAGTACGTC.

This clonotype was observed a handful of times. The V and J genes are TRBV7-9 and TRBJ2-3, with unresolved D. The CDR3 is 16 amino acids. Trimming pared 3 bases from V and 2 bases from J, leaving 15 bases between. CDR1 is SEHNR and CDR2 is FQNEAQ in the germline V gene (reference sequence). The CDR3 nucleotides read TGTGCCAGCAGCTTCCGATTTTTATGGGACACAGATACGCAGTATTTT. Its protein product is CASSFRFLWDTDTQYF.

V is TRBV6-1 and J is TRBJ2-7; D might be TRBD1 or TRBD2, each matching 5 bases. Germline V gene lookup returns CDR1 MNHNS and CDR2 SASEGT. This CDR3 contains 15 residues. The V end was cut by 5 bases, the J end by 2 bases, with 16 bases between. The CDR3 nucleotides read TGTGCCAGCAGTCCTCCGGGACCGAAGACCTACGAGCAGTACGTC. It codes for CASSPPGPKTYEQYV.

This chain links TRBV2 with TRBJ1-6; 8 positions match TRBD1. This CDR3 has 17 residues. The ends lost 4 bases at V and 9 bases at J; junction bases unmatched: 14. Germline-derived CDR1 and CDR2 are SNHLY and FYNNEI. CDR3 region: CASSGGLGTGSSSPLHF. The CDR3 coding sequence is TGTGCCAGCAGTGGCGGGTTGGGGACAGGTTCGTCTTCACCCCTCCACTTT.

V usage is TRBV12-3 or TRBV12-4 and J usage is TRBJ2-5; D might be TRBD2 (7 bases). Trimming left V 5 bases short and J 5 bases short, with 18 bases between. The CDR3 extends over 15 amino acids. The CDR3 loop reads CASSPPGGPWETQYF. DNA of the CDR3: TGTGCCAGCAGTCCCCCGGGGGGCCCGTGGGAGACCCAGTACTTC.

CDR3 region: CASTTRRDTQYF. CDR3 DNA: TGTGCCAGCACCACGAGAAGGGATACGCAGTATTTT. The chain has TRBV6-1 and TRBJ2-3; D not resolved. The CDR3 covers 12 residues. Trimming took 7 bases from V and 6 from J, leaving 11 bases between them. Looked up from germline, CDR1 is MNHNS and CDR2 is SASEGT.

The chain carries TRBV27 and TRBJ2-3, with D unclear. Germline CDR1 reads MNHEY; CDR2 reads SMNVEV (reference sequence). V shed 6 bases and J shed 0 bases, with 13 bases lying between them. The CDR3 covers 15 residues. The CDR3 sequence is CASRQLSKSTDTQYF. The CDR3 DNA reads as TGTGCCAGCAGACAATTGAGTAAAAGCACAGATACGCAGTATTTT.

The genes are TRBV18 and TRBJ2-7; D is possibly TRBD1 (5 bases). The CDR3 is made up of 14 amino acids. V dropped 0 bases and J dropped 3 bases, with 9 bases sitting between them. Germline V gene sequence: CDR1 KGHSH, CDR2 LQKENI. The CDR3 DNA is TGTGCCAGCTCACCACCGGGGCAGAACTACGAGCAGTACTTC. As protein: CASSPPGQNYEQYF.

The sample holds a few counts of this clonotype. The chain is built from TRBV18 and TRBJ2-2; unclear D gene. Germline assignment: CDR1 KGHSH and CDR2 LQKENI. V lost 0 bases and J lost 6, with 8 bases in between. This CDR3 spans 14 amino acids. CDR3 sequence (DNA): TGTGCCAGCTCACCACCGTCGAGTGCCGGGGAGCTGTTTTTT. Protein: CASSPPSSAGELFF. Looking up the rest from reference TRBV18 and TRBJ2-2 gives the full variable domain: NAGVMQNPRHLVRRRGQEARLRCSPMKGHSHVYWYRQLPEEGLKFMVYLQKENIIDESGMPKERFSAEFPKEGPSILRIQQVVRGDSAAYFCASSPPSSAGELFFGEGSRLTVL.

The table lists this clonotype with a count of one. In DNA form, the CDR3 reads TGTGCCAGCAGCCAAGAATGGGGACAGGGGCCCGACTATGGCTACACCTTC. It yields the protein CASSQEWGQGPDYGYTF. V and J are TRBV14 and TRBJ1-2, with 10 positions matching TRBD1. CDR1 and CDR2 from the germline V gene are SGHDN and FVKESK. V gave up 0 bases and J gave up 3 bases; unmatched junction bases: 7. The CDR3 is 17 residues long.

The chain has TRBV20-1 and TRBJ1-3; the D is unclear. V shed 5 bases and J shed 2 bases, with 16 bases lying between them. The CDR3 sequence is 15 residues long. Germline-derived CDR1 and CDR2 are DFQATT and SNEGSKA (reference sequence). CDR3 DNA: TGCAGTGCTGACCCACCGGGGATAGCTGGAAACACCATATATTTT. Amino acids: CSADPPGIAGNTIYF.

This clonotype came up many times. The gene calls are TRBV5-1 and TRBJ2-7, with 8 bases matching TRBD1. CDR3 length equals 14 residues. J lost 6 bases, V lost 2 bases, and 7 bases had no gene match. Germline V gene sequence: CDR1 SGHRS, CDR2 YFSETQ. The CDR3 loop is CASSLLDRGREQYF. The CDR3 DNA sequence: TGCGCCAGCAGCTTATTAGACAGGGGCCGCGAGCAGTACTTC.